Each of the 21 T cell receptor beta chains below was sequenced from the same sample in a study of blood T cell repertoires in COVID-19. Generated by immunoSEQ multiplex PCR, the TCRdb table keeps only in-frame clones and is missing some. The sample lists around 50,000 clones; approximately 90% were seen once. Material: peripheral blood. These receptors were taken from a man aged 50 to 60 with active COVID-19.

V is TRBV5-4 and J is TRBJ2-7; 8 bases agree with TRBD2. The CDR3 spans 15 residues. J was trimmed by 0 bases and V by 0 bases; bases with no gene match: 2. The germline gives CDR1 SGHNT, CDR2 YYREEE (reference sequence). CDR3 nucleotide sequence: TGTGCCAGCAGCTTGGCGGGAGGGAGCTCCTACGAGCAGTACTTC. Residues: CASSLAGGSSYEQYF.

The chain is built from TRBV7-2 and TRBJ2-1; 7 nucleotides match TRBD2. Trimming at V came to 6 bases and at J to 6 bases, leaving 5 bases not matched to a gene. The CDR3 consists of 13 residues. Germline V gene sequence: CDR1 SGHTA, CDR2 FQGNSA. The CDR3 loop reads CASRRLAGNEQFF. CDR3 nucleotides: TGTGCCAGCAGACGACTAGCAGGCAATGAGCAGTTCTTC.

The chain joins TRBV4-2 to TRBJ2-3; 14 positions agree with TRBD2. This CDR3 is 20 amino acids long. In germline, CDR1 is LGHNA, CDR2 YNFKEQ. The V and J ends lost 0 bases and 0 bases, in that order; junction bases with no gene match: 8. The CDR3 sequence is CASSQEGLAGGVSSTDTQYF. The CDR3 nucleotides read TGTGCCAGCAGCCAAGAAGGACTAGCGGGAGGCGTTTCTAGCACAGATACGCAGTATTTT.

The chain joins TRBV6-6 to TRBJ1-1; 10 positions agree with TRBD1. This CDR3 comprises 16 residues. With 6 bases clipped from V and 0 bases from J, the junction kept 7 bases outside the gene matches. In germline, CDR1 is MNHNY, CDR2 SVGAGI (reference sequence). Here the CDR3 reads CASSSRGQGVNTEAFF. The CDR3 DNA reads TGTGCCAGCAGCTCTCGTGGACAGGGGGTGAACACTGAAGCTTTCTTT.

The chain recombines TRBV19 with TRBJ2-4; tentatively, D is TRBD2 (8 bases). The CDR3 sequence is 20 residues long. The V end lost 4 bases, the J end lost 0 bases, and 25 bases lay between the germline ends. Germline V gene data show CDR1 as LNHDA and CDR2 as SQIVND (reference sequence). In DNA, the CDR3 is TGTGCCAGTAGTACCCCTCGGGAGGGGGGACAGTCCTTAGCCAAAAACATTCAGTACTTC. Translated: CASSTPREGGQSLAKNIQYF.

The chain employs TRBV29-1 and TRBJ1-2; 10 bases are shared with TRBD1. CDR3 size: 13 residues. V lost 2 bases to trimming and J lost 7 bases; unmatched junction nucleotides: 4. The germline CDR1 and CDR2 sequences are SQVTM and ANQGSEA. The CDR3 coding sequence is TGCAGCGTTGAACCCGACAGGGGGCGTGGCTACACCTTC. This gives the protein CSVEPDRGRGYTF.

As for this clone: Other DNA sequences within the sample encode an identical CDR3. This chain links TRBV7-9 with TRBJ1-5; no clear D gene. CDR3 size: 13 residues. The germline CDR1 and CDR2 sequences are SEHNR and FQNEAQ (reference sequence). V was trimmed by 2 bases and J by 2 bases, leaving 4 bases between them. The CDR3 protein is CASSLQGNQPQHF. CDR3 nucleotide sequence: TGTGCCAGCAGCTTACAGGGCAATCAGCCCCAGCATTTT.

This chain links TRBV4-1 with TRBJ2-1; 14 positions match TRBD2. Germline CDR1 MGHRA, CDR2 YSYEKL. After removal of 1 base from V and 1 base from J, the junction contained 3 bases not matched to a gene. The CDR3 has 18 residues. In nucleotides, the CDR3 is TGCGCCAGCAGCCAAGGACTAGCGGGGGGGCGATCCTACAATGAGCAGTTCTTC. The encoded protein is CASSQGLAGGRSYNEQFF.

This chain links TRBV28 with TRBJ2-2; D is undetermined. The CDR3 consists of 12 residues. The V end was cut by 2 bases, the J end by 6 bases, with 4 bases between. Germline CDR1 MDHEN, CDR2 SYDVKM. The CDR3 here is CASSLQAGELFF. The CDR3 region has the DNA TGTGCCAGCAGTTTACAGGCCGGGGAGCTGTTTTTT.

This chain uses TRBV19 with TRBJ2-1, with 12 bases lining up with TRBD2. Trimming at V came to 5 bases and at J to 3 bases, leaving 8 bases not matched to a gene. Germline V gene sequence: CDR1 LNHDA, CDR2 SQIVND (reference sequence). This CDR3 has 17 amino acids. CDR3 sequence (DNA): TGTGCCAGTAGTGTAAACGGGGGACTAGCGGGCTACAATGAGCAGTTCTTC. Translation: CASSVNGGLAGYNEQFF.

The V gene is TRBV19, the J gene TRBJ1-1; D is undetermined. The V gene lost 7 bases and the J gene lost 0 bases, with 15 bases spanning the gap. Germline lookup yields CDR1 LNHDA and CDR2 SQIVND (reference sequence). The CDR3 runs to 15 residues. CDR3 bases: TGTGCCAGTACCTATGAGGATTACATGAACACTGAAGCTTTCTTT. Translation gives CASTYEDYMNTEAFF.

The J gene is TRBJ1-1, the V gene TRBV19; D is unclear. CDR3 length: 15 amino acids. The ends were cut back, 7 bases at V and 0 bases at J, with 15 bases in the middle. Looked up from germline, CDR1 is LNHDA and CDR2 is SQIVND (reference sequence). CDR3 nucleotides: TGTGCCAGTACCCGTAAATCCTTCTTGAACACTGAAGCTTTCTTT. As protein: CASTRKSFLNTEAFF.

The chain links TRBV18 to TRBJ2-7, with TRBD1 matching 8 bases. Losses at the gene ends were 4 bases for V and 5 bases for J; bases not matched to a gene: 10. The CDR3 consists of 15 residues. Germline CDR1 reads KGHSH; CDR2 reads LQKENI. The CDR3 sequence: CASSLGTGQGDEQYF. The CDR3 DNA reads as TGTGCCAGCTCACTTGGGACAGGCCAGGGGGACGAGCAGTACTTC.

The chain links TRBV6-5 to TRBJ2-3; 7 nucleotides match TRBD1. Unmatched junction bases numbered 1, after V lost 2 bases and J lost 2 bases. The CDR3 consists of 14 residues. Germline CDR1 MNHEY, CDR2 SVGAGI. This CDR3 reads CASSYGTVTDTQYF. CDR3 coding DNA: TGTGCCAGCAGTTACGGGACAGTCACAGATACGCAGTATTTT.

This clone was found a few times. CDR3 sequence reads: CASSIGKGQGREKLFF. CDR3 nucleotide sequence: TGTGCCAGTAGTATAGGTAAAGGACAGGGGCGTGAAAAACTGTTTTTT. The chain has TRBV19 and TRBJ1-4, with 9 bases matching TRBD1. V lost 1 base and J lost 7; bases outside the gene matches: 7. This CDR3 has 16 residues. Germline V lookup: CDR1 LNHDA, CDR2 SQIVND (reference sequence).

The chain is built from TRBV28 and TRBJ2-7, with 8 nucleotides matching TRBD2. Unmatched junction bases numbered 10, after V lost 3 bases and J lost 3 bases. The CDR3 runs to 16 residues. Germline-derived CDR1 and CDR2 are MDHEN and SYDVKM. The CDR3 DNA reads TGTGCCAGCAGTTTGTCGCTGGTAGCGGGACGCTACGAGCAGTACTTC. Translated: CASSLSLVAGRYEQYF. Drawing the rest from reference TRBV28 and TRBJ2-7, the complete variable domain is DVKVTQSSRYLVKRTGEKVFLECVQDMDHENMFWYRQDPGLGLRLIYFSYDVKMKEKGDIPEGYSVSREKKERFSLILESASTNQTSMYLCASSLSLVAGRYEQYFGPGTRLTVT.

This clone was recorded a few times. The chain is built from TRBV4-2 and TRBJ1-6; D unresolved. This CDR3 is 15 amino acids long. Germline V gene data show CDR1 as LGHNA and CDR2 as YNFKEQ. The V and J ends lost 0 bases and 3 bases respectively, with 6 bases between them. The CDR3 reads CASSQDQNYNSPLHF. The CDR3, as DNA: TGTGCCAGCAGCCAAGATCAGAACTATAATTCACCCCTCCACTTT.

The chain recombines TRBV4-1 with TRBJ2-1; TRBD2 aligns across 11 bases. The CDR3 contains 17 residues. V gave up 2 bases and J gave up 6 bases; unmatched junction bases: 9. Germline values: CDR1 MGHRA, CDR2 YSYEKL. CDR3 nucleotides: TGCGCCAGCAGCCAAAACTTGAGACTAGCGGGAAGCAATGAGCAGTTCTTC. It is translated as CASSQNLRLAGSNEQFF.

The chain couples TRBV4-3 to TRBJ2-1; 8 bases are shared with TRBD1. The CDR3 totals 19 residues. Germline trimming cut 1 base from V and 10 bases from J; bases unmatched to any gene: 21. Germline loops: CDR1 LGHNA, CDR2 YSLEER. The CDR3 reads CASSQGWTGRAYAFGEQFF. The CDR3 DNA sequence: TGCGCCAGCAGCCAAGGTTGGACAGGGCGGGCCTACGCGTTCGGGGAGCAGTTCTTC.

V is TRBV28 and J is TRBJ1-4; possibly TRBD1 for D (5 bases). The CDR3 runs to 15 residues. The germline V gene has CDR1 MDHEN and CDR2 SYDVKM. Trimming shortened V by 5 bases and J by 3 bases, and 13 bases separated the two germline ends. CDR3 nucleotide sequence: TGTGCCAGCAGTCCACCAAGGGGCTCTAATGAAAAACTGTTTTTT. Amino acids: CASSPPRGSNEKLFF. Complete variable domain (other parts from reference TRBV28 and TRBJ1-4): DVKVTQSSRYLVKRTGEKVFLECVQDMDHENMFWYRQDPGLGLRLIYFSYDVKMKEKGDIPEGYSVSREKKERFSLILESASTNQTSMYLCASSPPRGSNEKLFFGSGTQLSVL.

J is TRBJ1-5 and V is TRBV2; 7 bases fit TRBD1. The CDR3 runs to 14 residues. Trimming cost V 8 bases and J 12 bases; bases outside gene matches: 16. The germline V gene has CDR1 SNHLY and CDR2 FYNNEI. In DNA form, the CDR3 reads TGTGCCAGCGAGGACAGGCCGGATCCCCCCAACCAGCATTTT. It codes for CASEDRPDPPNQHF.